The 18 T cell receptor beta chains below were found in one sample sequenced in a study of blood T cells in healthy people across ages. Combining a sample-barcoded 5' primer with a J-beta primer mix, a second PCR ran for roughly 7 to 11 cycles. One entry per CDR3 protein results from TCRdb running MiXCR on the 5' RACE reads. Of more than 900,000 distinct CDR3 sequences listed, about 28% were seen once; the top ten hold more than 8.5%. This same sample was also part of a study on T cells of mothers and their children.

The sequenced sample consisted of blood. These receptors originate from a woman in her thirties or forties in good health.

The rearrangement joins TRBV11-2 to TRBJ2-3; D not resolved. CDR1 SGHAT and CDR2 FQNNGV come from the germline V gene. CDR3 length: 14 amino acids. Trimming removed 5 bases at V and 6 bases at J, with 15 bases between. The CDR3 loop reads CASSQMVGFDTQYF. The DNA of the CDR3 is TGTGCCAGCAGCCAGATGGTAGGGTTTGATACGCAGTATTTT. The full variable domain, completed using reference TRBV11-2 and TRBJ2-3, is EAGVAQSPRYKIIEKRQSVAFWCNPISGHATLYWYQQILGQGPKLLIQFQNNGVVDDSQLPKDRFSAERLKGVDSTLKIQPAKLEDSAVYLCASSQMVGFDTQYFGPGTRLTVL.

This clonotype was recorded at least ten times. The V and J genes are TRBV24-1 and TRBJ2-5; TRBD2 matches 8 bases. Germline lookup yields CDR1 KGHDR and CDR2 SFDVKD. With V trimmed by 2 bases and J by 7 bases, 14 bases remained unmatched. The CDR3 runs to 17 residues. The CDR3 loop is CATSDSASGGGYGTQYF. In DNA form, the CDR3 reads TGTGCCACCAGTGATTCCGCCTCGGGCGGGGGGTACGGGACCCAGTACTTC.

This clonotype was detected a few times. The genes are TRBV21-1 and TRBJ1-6; the tabulated D call, TRBD1, remains unverified against the DNA. TRBV21-1 represents a pseudogene. The CDR3 has 17 amino acids. CDR3 sequence reads: CASSKGSTGNYNSPLHF. CDR3 sequence (DNA): TGTGCCAGCAGCAAAGGATCGACAGGGAACTATAATTCACCCCTCCACTTT.

This clonotype was observed once. The V and J genes are TRBV7-2 and TRBJ1-3, with D maybe TRBD1 (6 bases). Germline lookup yields CDR1 SGHTA and CDR2 FQGNSA. V lost 4 bases to trimming and J lost 0 bases, with 13 bases between them. There are 16 residues in the CDR3. The CDR3 region is CASSYTGTNSGNTIYF. The CDR3, as DNA: TGTGCCAGCAGCTACACAGGGACGAACTCTGGAAACACCATATATTTT.

This clonotype has a count of ten or more. The V call is TRBV7-2, the J call TRBJ1-2, with D perhaps TRBD1 (5 bases). This CDR3 region has 13 residues. Trimming shortened V by 6 bases and J by 5 bases, and 13 bases separated the two germline ends. Germline lookup yields CDR1 SGHTA and CDR2 FQGNSA. The CDR3 spells CASREPGPYGYTF. As DNA, the CDR3 is TGTGCCAGCAGGGAACCGGGGCCGTATGGCTACACCTTC. Combining the CDR3 with reference TRBV7-2 and TRBJ1-2 gives the whole variable domain GAGVSQSPSNKVTEKGKDVELRCDPISGHTALYWYRQSLGQGLEFLIYFQGNSAPDKSGLPSDRFSAERTGGSVSTLTIQRTQQEDSAVYLCASREPGPYGYTFGSGTRLTVV.

This clonotype appeared a few times. The rearrangement joins TRBV2 to TRBJ1-1; D is unclear. The V end lost 3 bases, the J end lost 4 bases, and 9 bases lay between the germline ends. Germline CDR1 reads SNHLY; CDR2 reads FYNNEI. The CDR3 spans 13 residues. The CDR3 loop reads CASSEGWATEAFF. DNA of the CDR3: TGTGCCAGCAGTGAGGGGTGGGCCACTGAAGCTTTCTTT.

This clonotype has only a few counts. The rearrangement links TRBV10-3 to TRBJ2-7, with 13 bases aligning to TRBD2. This CDR3 region has 15 residues. With 5 bases clipped from V and 3 bases from J, the junction kept 4 bases outside the gene matches. Germline V gene lookup returns CDR1 ENHRY and CDR2 SYGVKD. In DNA, the CDR3 is TGTGCCATCAGTACGGGGACTAGCGGGATCTACGAGCAGTACTTC. It codes for CAISTGTSGIYEQYF.

For this clonotype: Since the CDR3 does not end with the conserved phenylalanine or tryptophan, this likely comes from a read error. This chain uses TRBV28 with TRBJ2-1; 7 bases map to TRBD1. Germline loops: CDR1 MDHEN, CDR2 SYDVKM. CDR3 length equals 18 residues. With V trimmed by 2 bases and J by 2 bases, 12 bases remained unmatched. DNA of the CDR3: TGTGCCAGCAGTTTACAACAGGGGAAACTGAACCCCTACAATGAGCAGTTCTTA. Encoded protein: CASSLQQGKLNPYNEQFL.

This clonotype was picked up many times. This chain uses TRBV20-1 with TRBJ1-2; 8 bases agree with TRBD1. This CDR3 comprises 14 residues. Trimming at V came to 6 bases and at J to 7 bases, leaving 13 bases not matched to a gene. CDR1 and CDR2 from the germline V gene are DFQATT and SNEGSKA (reference sequence). CDR3 sequence reads: CSAPNYRGEGGYTF. CDR3 sequence (DNA): TGCAGTGCCCCCAACTACAGGGGGGAGGGTGGCTACACCTTC.

Ten or more counts support this clonotype. This chain uses TRBV6-2 or TRBV6-3 with TRBJ1-2; D remains ambiguous. This CDR3 contains 16 residues. V dropped 0 bases and J dropped 2 bases, with 13 bases sitting between them. Germline values: CDR1 MNHEY, CDR2 SVGEGT. The CDR3, as DNA: TGTGCCAGCAGTTACTCGGATAGAGCGGGCAACTATGGCTACACCTTC. This translates into CASSYSDRAGNYGYTF.

The chain links TRBV19 to TRBJ1-1, with 9 bases that match TRBD1. V trimming: 6 bases; J trimming: 5 bases; junction bases outside the gene matches: 10. The germline V gene encodes CDR1 LNHDA and CDR2 SQIVND (reference sequence). The CDR3 is 15 residues long. The CDR3 nucleotides read TGTGCCAGTAGAAGGGACAGGGTAGAGGTGACTGAAGCTTTCTTT. Its translation: CASRRDRVEVTEAFF.

This clonotype was recorded only once. This chain connects TRBV7-9 to TRBJ2-2; D may be TRBD2 (6 bases). Germline V lookup: CDR1 SEHNR, CDR2 FQNEAQ (reference sequence). CDR3 length: 16 amino acids. V lost 4 bases to trimming and J lost 5 bases, with 17 bases between them. The CDR3 reads CASSYSGVARTGELFF. The DNA for the CDR3 is TGTGCCAGCAGCTACTCGGGGGTAGCAAGGACCGGGGAGCTGTTTTTT.

This clonotype has more than one count but fewer than ten. The chain uses TRBV5-5 and TRBJ2-1, with 10 nucleotides matching TRBD2. Unmatched junction bases numbered 9, after V lost 6 bases and J lost 0 bases. The CDR3 sequence is 17 residues long. Germline V gene data show CDR1 as SGHKS and CDR2 as YYEKEE (reference sequence). This chain's CDR3 is CASTRSGGVPSYNEQFF. The CDR3 DNA reads TGTGCCAGCACCCGAAGCGGGGGGGTCCCCTCCTACAATGAGCAGTTCTTC.

The chain is built from TRBV7-2 and TRBJ1-1, with D perhaps matching TRBD1 (5 bases). Trimming removed 3 bases from V and 4 bases from J, with 12 bases in between. Germline loops: CDR1 SGHTA, CDR2 FQGNSA. CDR3 length: 14 amino acids. Here the CDR3 DNA reads TGTGCCAGCAGCTTGACAGTCGAGGGCACTGAAGCTTTCTTT. Its translation is CASSLTVEGTEAFF.

This clonotype was detected ten times or more. This sequence joins TRBV9 and TRBJ2-1; D is ambiguous. This CDR3 has 15 amino acids. The V gene lost 1 base and the J gene lost 3 bases, with 11 bases spanning the gap. Germline CDR1 SGDLS, CDR2 YYNGEE. Written as DNA, the CDR3 is TGTGCCAGCAGCGTAAGTTGGCCCTACTACAATGAGCAGTTCTTC. This sequence encodes CASSVSWPYYNEQFF.

Remarks on this clonotype: This may arise from a read error, as a much more abundant clone is one base away. J is TRBJ2-1 and V is TRBV7-3; the D gene is possibly TRBD1 (5 bases). The CDR3 totals 13 residues. Germline V gives CDR1 SGHTA, CDR2 FQGTGA. The CDR3 loop is CASSSPPDNEEFF. The CDR3 nucleotides are TGTGCCAGCAGTTCACCCCCGGACAATGAGGAGTTCTTC. Complete variable domain (other parts from reference TRBV7-3 and TRBJ2-1): GAGVSQTPSNKVTEKGKYVELRCDPISGHTALYWYRQSLGQGPEFLIYFQGTGAADDSGLPNDRFFAVRPEGSVSTLKIQRTERGDSAVYLCASSSPPDNEEFFGPGTRLTVL.

V is TRBV20-1 and J is TRBJ1-1; D gene ambiguous. CDR3 length equals 12 residues. Germline V gene lookup returns CDR1 DFQATT and CDR2 SNEGSKA (reference sequence). V shed 3 bases and J shed 0 bases, with 5 bases lying between them. The CDR3 DNA is TGCAGTGCTAGGGAGTTGAACACTGAAGCTTTCTTT. Its translation: CSARELNTEAFF.

This clonotype has a count of ten or more. The chain is built from TRBV29-1 and TRBJ1-5; TRBD1 matches at 8 bases. The V gene end was trimmed by 5 bases and the J gene end by 6 bases; junction bases not matched to a gene: 9. The CDR3 is 14 amino acids. The V gene's germline CDR1 is SQVTM and CDR2 ANQGSEA. DNA of the CDR3: TGCAGCGTTTCGCAGGGGGCGACGAGTCAGCCCCAGCATTTT. Amino acid sequence: CSVSQGATSQPQHF. Full variable domain (missing parts from reference TRBV29-1 and TRBJ1-5): SAVISQKPSRDICQRGTSLTIQCQVDSQVTMMFWYRQQPGQSLTLIATANQGSEATYESGFVIDKFPISRPNLTFSTLTVSNMSPEDSSIYLCSVSQGATSQPQHFGDGTRLSIL.